Listed here are 10 T cell receptor beta chains from one sample, sequenced in a study of T cell responses to AZD1222 COVID-19 vaccine. Method: immunoSEQ multiplex PCR; TCRdb's copy keeps in-frame clones and lacks some. The sample has 55,000 to 80,000 clones, about 88% seen once. Source: peripheral blood, taken 28 days after the second AZD1222 dose. The source is an adult who received the AZD1222 COVID-19 vaccine.

The chain couples TRBV5-1 to TRBJ1-1; unclear D gene. The CDR3 runs to 13 residues. The V end lost 4 bases, the J end lost 1 base, and 8 bases lay between the germline ends. Germline lookup yields CDR1 SGHRS and CDR2 YFSETQ. As DNA, the CDR3 is TGCGCCAGCAGCCATAAACAGAACACTGAAGCTTTCTTT. Translated: CASSHKQNTEAFF. The whole variable domain, remainder taken from reference TRBV5-1 and TRBJ1-1, is KAGVTQTPRYLIKTRGQQVTLSCSPISGHRSVSWYQQTPGQGLQFLFEYFSETQRNKGNFPGRFSGRQFSNSRSEMNVSTLELGDSALYLCASSHKQNTEAFFGQGTRLTVV.

The rearrangement links TRBV10-1 to TRBJ1-1, with TRBD1 matching 9 bases. Germline V gene lookup returns CDR1 WNHNN and CDR2 SYGVQD (reference sequence). Trimming took 6 bases from V and 5 from J; bases not matched to a gene: 16. The CDR3 is 17 amino acids. The CDR3 nucleotides are TGCGCCAGCAGACCGGACAGGGGATACCTAATTGGGACTGAAGCTTTCTTT. This sequence encodes CASRPDRGYLIGTEAFF.

The rearrangement uses TRBV19 and TRBJ2-7; D not certain. Germline CDR1 and CDR2: LNHDA and SQIVND (reference sequence). The CDR3 totals 11 residues. V shed 5 bases and J shed 1 base, with 3 bases lying between them. Written as DNA, the CDR3 is TGTGCCAGTAGTGGGTCCTACGAGCAGTACTTC. Translating gives CASSGSYEQYF.

This chain joins TRBV27 and TRBJ2-2, with D perhaps TRBD1 (6 bases). V gave up 2 bases and J gave up 1 base, with 8 bases separating them. The CDR3 is 15 amino acids. The germline CDR1 and CDR2 sequences are MNHEY and SMNVEV (reference sequence). CDR3 sequence: CASSLTGWNTGELFF. The CDR3 nucleotides are TGTGCCAGCAGTTTAACAGGGTGGAACACCGGGGAGCTGTTTTTT.

This chain connects TRBV18 to TRBJ2-7; either TRBD1 or TRBD2 may supply D (6 bases each). The CDR3 contains 14 residues. Germline V gene sequence: CDR1 KGHSH, CDR2 LQKENI. V was clipped by 6 bases and J by 2 bases, with 14 bases between them. The DNA for the CDR3 is TGTGCCAGCTCCCCGGGGGCAGGAGCCTACGAGCAGTACTTC. It specifies CASSPGAGAYEQYF.

This clone was found once. The rearrangement links TRBV9 to TRBJ1-5, with 8 bases identical to TRBD1. The CDR3 is made up of 15 amino acids. In germline, CDR1 is SGDLS, CDR2 YYNGEE. J lost 6 bases, V lost 4 bases, and 9 bases had no gene match. CDR3 bases: TGTGCCAGCAGCCAACAGGGGGAACCATTTCAGCCCCAGCATTTT. Translating gives CASSQQGEPFQPQHF.

The chain carries TRBV25-1 and TRBJ2-1, with 7 bases fitting TRBD1. The germline V gene encodes CDR1 MGHDK and CDR2 SYGVNS. V lost 3 bases to trimming and J lost 5 bases; unmatched junction nucleotides: 4. This CDR3 has 14 residues. CDR3 region: CASSEGQTHNEQFF. As DNA, the CDR3 is TGTGCCAGCAGTGAGGGACAGACCCACAATGAGCAGTTCTTC.

This sequence joins TRBV5-1 and TRBJ2-1; the match to TRBD1 covers 11 bases. The ends lost 5 bases at V and 4 bases at J; junction bases unmatched: 5. From germline, CDR1 is SGHRS and CDR2 YFSETQ. The CDR3 consists of 15 residues. CDR3 loop: CASRAGQGEYNEQFF. As DNA, the CDR3 is TGCGCCAGCAGGGCGGGACAGGGGGAATACAATGAGCAGTTCTTC.

The rearrangement uses TRBV2 and TRBJ2-2, with D unclear. V shed 6 bases and J shed 1 base, with 9 bases lying between them. The CDR3 is 14 residues long. Germline assignment: CDR1 SNHLY and CDR2 FYNNEI. The CDR3 DNA reads as TGTGCCAGCAGGATCGACGGGAACACCGGGGAGCTGTTTTTT. Translating it yields CASRIDGNTGELFF.

This chain connects TRBV14 to TRBJ2-3; 11 bases align to TRBD2. Trimming took 4 bases from V and 7 from J; bases not matched to a gene: 7. This CDR3 has 15 amino acids. Germline V gene sequence: CDR1 SGHDN, CDR2 FVKESK. CDR3 in DNA: TGTGCCAGCAGCCCACTAGCGGGGGAGTTGAATACGCAGTATTTT. Translation gives CASSPLAGELNTQYF.